Listed here is a single T cell receptor (beta chain). The antigen is unknown. This sample stems from a study of beta chain features in type 1 diabetes. As every portion of the isolated RNA was reverse transcribed, the sequencing read expressed TCRB transcripts. Repertoires were generated with immunoSEQ multiplex PCR, while TCRdb's copy carries only in-frame clones and drops some. The table lists 430,000 or so clones, approximately 10% of them singletons. Germline loops: CDR1 MDHEN, CDR2 SYDVKM. The CDR3 runs 14 residues. V lost 8 bases, J lost 6 bases, and 17 bases lay in between. General observations from the study: Resolution of whether HLA type affects TCRB rearrangement was not achieved here. The study notes PCR might favor shorter templates equally in patients and controls. Within each of all four CD4+ subsets, Type 1 diabetes patients had TCRB CDR3s that were moderately but significantly shorter.

The sequenced material came from naive CD4+ T cells from blood. The V call is TRBV28, the J call TRBJ2-4, with D perhaps TRBD1 or TRBD2 (5 bases each). This sequence originates from a woman aged 18-30 years in good health. For the CDR3, the DNA is TGTGCCAGCGGTAATCTGGGGGACCTAAACATTCAGTACTTC. It yields the protein CASGNLGDLNIQYF. The whole variable domain, remainder taken from reference TRBV28 and TRBJ2-4, is DVKVTQSSRYLVKRTGEKVFLECVQDMDHENMFWYRQDPGLGLRLIYFSYDVKMKEKGDIPEGYSVSREKKERFSLILESASTNQTSMYLCASGNLGDLNIQYFGAGTRLSVL.